This T cell receptor (beta chain) was sequenced in a study of metastatic and nonmetastatic thyroid tumors. Study context: Repertoires were compared across blood and tumor or nodule tissue from malignant and benign thyroid patients.

In the original workflow: It was from CDR3 differences across clinicopathological groups that a distant-metastasis classifier for papillary thyroid cancer was built. TCRdb recomputed clones from the PCR reads via MiXCR. None of the V and J calls come from the authors' own analysis; TCRdb made them. The sample lists some 15,000 clones, about 20% occurring once. Each patient came to thyroid surgery without any prior treatment (of any kind). Germline V CDR1 and CDR2: MDHEN, SYDVKM. Trimming pared 6 bases from V and 0 bases from J, leaving 24 bases between. The CDR3 loop spans 18 amino acids. This clone was counted only a few times. Its antigen is as yet unknown. Study observations and caveats: Patients with malignant thyroid tumors reportedly had significantly higher TCR beta diversity than those with benign nodules, in blood and tumor.

This TCR derives from a female donor with papillary thyroid cancer or a benign thyroid nodule (not recorded which). Some clones in this sample may be carry-over from other donors' samples. The chain joins TRBV28 to TRBJ2-7, with D possibly TRBD2 on 6 matching bases. The sequenced material came from adjacent normal tissue. The CDR3 reads CASSPRRDSGPISYEQYF. The CDR3 region has the DNA TGTGCCAGCAGCCCTAGGCGAGATAGCGGCCCGATCTCCTACGAGCAGTACTTC.